This record covers a single TCR beta chain. The data are from a study of CD8 T cells in Susac syndrome. RNA amounts of 0.5 to 1 ug underwent reverse transcription with random hexamers. TCRdb used MiXCR to reprocess the immunoSEQ multiplex PCR reads, holding one entry per CDR3 protein. The sample has 150,000 or so distinct CDR3 sequences, approximately 94% seen once. Per the germline V gene, CDR1 is SGHRS and CDR2 is YFSETQ. This CDR3 contains 14 residues. Germline trimming cut 5 bases from V and 3 bases from J; bases unmatched to any gene: 6. The sequence was collected from a human donor with multiple sclerosis. Sequencing used CD4+ T cells from PBMCs. This rearrangement joins TRBV5-1 to TRBJ2-7; 9 bases align to TRBD1. CDR3 sequence (DNA): TGCGCCAGCAGACAATGGGACAGGGACTACGAGCAGTACTTC. Protein product: CASRQWDRDYEQYF.